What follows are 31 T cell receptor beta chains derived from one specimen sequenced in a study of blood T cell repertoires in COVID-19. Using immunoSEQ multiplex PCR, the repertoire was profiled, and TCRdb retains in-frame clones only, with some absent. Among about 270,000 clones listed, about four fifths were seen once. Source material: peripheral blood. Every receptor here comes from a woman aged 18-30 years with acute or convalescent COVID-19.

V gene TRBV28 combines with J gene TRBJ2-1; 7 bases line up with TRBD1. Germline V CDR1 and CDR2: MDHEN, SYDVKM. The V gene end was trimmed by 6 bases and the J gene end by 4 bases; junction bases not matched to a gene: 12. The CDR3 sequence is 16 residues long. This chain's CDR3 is CASRTEGALPYNEQFF. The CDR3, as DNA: TGTGCCAGCAGGACCGAGGGGGCCCTACCTTACAATGAGCAGTTCTTC.

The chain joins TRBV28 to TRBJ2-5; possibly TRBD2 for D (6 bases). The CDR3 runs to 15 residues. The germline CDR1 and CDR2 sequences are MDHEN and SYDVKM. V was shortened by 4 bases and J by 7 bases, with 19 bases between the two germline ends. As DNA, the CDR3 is TGTGCCAGCAGTTCCATCTTACGCCTCGGGGGGACCCAGTACTTC. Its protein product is CASSSILRLGGTQYF.

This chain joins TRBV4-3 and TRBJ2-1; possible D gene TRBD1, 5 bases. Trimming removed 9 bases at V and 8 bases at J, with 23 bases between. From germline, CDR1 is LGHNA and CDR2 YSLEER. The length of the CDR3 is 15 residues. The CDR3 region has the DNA TGCGCCAGTTCCGGCCTGGGGCTTCCCCTCGATGAGCAGTTCTTC. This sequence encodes CASSGLGLPLDEQFF.

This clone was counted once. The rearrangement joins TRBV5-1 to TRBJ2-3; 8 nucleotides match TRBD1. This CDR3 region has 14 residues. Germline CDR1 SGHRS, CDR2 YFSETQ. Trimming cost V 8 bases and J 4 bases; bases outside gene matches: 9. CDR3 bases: TGCGCCAGTAAACTCGCGACAGGGGCAGATACGCAGTATTTT. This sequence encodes CASKLATGADTQYF.

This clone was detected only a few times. The CDR3 spells CASSSSLSGGYTF. The CDR3 DNA reads as TGTGCCAGCAGCAGCAGTTTGTCAGGAGGCTACACCTTC. The rearrangement joins TRBV6-4 to TRBJ1-2; D is unclear. V lost 6 bases, J lost 8 bases, and 16 bases lay in between. The germline gives CDR1 MRHNA, CDR2 SNTAGT. The CDR3 consists of 13 residues.

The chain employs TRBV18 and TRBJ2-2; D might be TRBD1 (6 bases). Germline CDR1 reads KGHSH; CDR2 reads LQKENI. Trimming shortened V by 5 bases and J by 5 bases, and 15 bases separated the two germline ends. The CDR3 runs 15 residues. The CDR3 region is CASSARTEATGELFF. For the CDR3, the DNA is TGTGCCAGCTCAGCCCGGACAGAGGCAACCGGGGAGCTGTTTTTT.

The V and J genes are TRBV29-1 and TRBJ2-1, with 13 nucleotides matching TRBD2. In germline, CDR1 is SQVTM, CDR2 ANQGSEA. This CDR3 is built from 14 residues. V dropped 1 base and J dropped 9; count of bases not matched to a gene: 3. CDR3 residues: CSVEGTSGSSEQFF. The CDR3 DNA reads TGCAGCGTTGAAGGGACTAGCGGGAGTAGTGAGCAGTTCTTC.

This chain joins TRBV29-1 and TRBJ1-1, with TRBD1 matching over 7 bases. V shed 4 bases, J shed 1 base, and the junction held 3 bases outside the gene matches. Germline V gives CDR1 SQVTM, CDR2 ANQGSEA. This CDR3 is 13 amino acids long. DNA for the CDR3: TGCAGCGTTGGACAGGGTTGGAACACTGAAGCTTTCTTT. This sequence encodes CSVGQGWNTEAFF.

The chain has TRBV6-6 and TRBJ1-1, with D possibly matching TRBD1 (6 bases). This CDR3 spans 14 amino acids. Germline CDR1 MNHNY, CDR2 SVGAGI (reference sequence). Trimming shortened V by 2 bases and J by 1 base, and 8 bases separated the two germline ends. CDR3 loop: CASSYQGRNTEAFF. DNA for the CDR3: TGTGCCAGCAGTTACCAGGGGAGGAACACTGAAGCTTTCTTT.

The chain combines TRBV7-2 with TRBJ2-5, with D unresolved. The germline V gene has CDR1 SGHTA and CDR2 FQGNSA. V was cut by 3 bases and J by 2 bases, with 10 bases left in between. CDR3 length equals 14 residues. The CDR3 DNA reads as TGTGCCAGCAGCTTCTCCGCCGGGCAAGAGACCCAGTACTTC. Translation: CASSFSAGQETQYF.

The chain's CDR3 is CAISEGRGGDEQFF. Here the CDR3 DNA reads TGTGCCATCAGTGAGGGGCGAGGGGGTGATGAGCAGTTCTTC. The chain joins TRBV10-3 to TRBJ2-1; TRBD1 might be the D (6 bases). Trimming cost V 2 bases and J 8 bases, with 13 bases left between them. Germline CDR1 ENHRY, CDR2 SYGVKD. The CDR3 runs 14 residues.

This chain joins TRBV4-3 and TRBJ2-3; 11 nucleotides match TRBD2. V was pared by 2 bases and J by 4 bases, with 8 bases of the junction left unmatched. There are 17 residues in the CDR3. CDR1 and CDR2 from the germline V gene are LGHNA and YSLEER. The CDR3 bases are TGCGCCAGCAGCCAACGACTAGCGGGAATCACAGCAGATACGCAGTATTTT. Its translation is CASSQRLAGITADTQYF.

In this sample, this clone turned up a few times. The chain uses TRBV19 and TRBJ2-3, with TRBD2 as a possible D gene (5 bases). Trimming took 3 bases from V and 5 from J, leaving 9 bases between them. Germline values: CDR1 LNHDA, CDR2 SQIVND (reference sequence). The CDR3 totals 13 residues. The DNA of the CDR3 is TGTGCCAGTAGTATGTCCGGACTAGATACGCAGTATTTT. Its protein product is CASSMSGLDTQYF.

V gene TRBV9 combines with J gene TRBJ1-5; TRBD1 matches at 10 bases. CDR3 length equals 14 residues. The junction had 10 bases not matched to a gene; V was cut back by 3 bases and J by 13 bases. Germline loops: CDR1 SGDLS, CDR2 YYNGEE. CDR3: CASSAGQGPDKQHF. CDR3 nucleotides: TGTGCCAGCAGCGCGGGACAGGGGCCCGACAAACAGCATTTT. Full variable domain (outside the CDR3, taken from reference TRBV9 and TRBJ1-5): DSGVTQTPKHLITATGQRVTLRCSPRSGDLSVYWYQQSLDQGLQFLIQYYNGEERAKGNILERFSAQQFPDLHSELNLSSLELGDSALYFCASSAGQGPDKQHFGDGTRLSIL.

CDR3 bases: TGTGCCAGCAGTTACGCCGGGACAGGGGGATCAGATACGCAGTATTTT. Protein: CASSYAGTGGSDTQYF. The chain joins TRBV6-6 to TRBJ2-3; TRBD1 matches at 11 bases. With 2 bases clipped from V and 4 bases from J, the junction kept 5 bases outside the gene matches. Germline V gene data show CDR1 as MNHNY and CDR2 as SVGAGI (reference sequence). The CDR3 is 16 residues long.

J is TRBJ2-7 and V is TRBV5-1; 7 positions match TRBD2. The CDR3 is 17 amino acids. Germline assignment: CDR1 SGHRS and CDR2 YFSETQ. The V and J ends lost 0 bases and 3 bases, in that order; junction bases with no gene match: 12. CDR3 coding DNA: TGCGCCAGCAGCTTGGTAGGAACGGGGAGGGCCCTCTACGAGCAGTACTTC. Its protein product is CASSLVGTGRALYEQYF.

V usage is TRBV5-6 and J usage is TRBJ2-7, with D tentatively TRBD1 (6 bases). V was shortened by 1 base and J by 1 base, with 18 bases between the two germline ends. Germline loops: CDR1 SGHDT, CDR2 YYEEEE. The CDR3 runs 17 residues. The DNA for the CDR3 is TGTGCCAGCAGCTTGTGGGGGAACAGGGTGTTGTCCTACGAGCAGTACTTC. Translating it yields CASSLWGNRVLSYEQYF. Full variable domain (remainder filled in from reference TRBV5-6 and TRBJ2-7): DAGVTQSPTHLIKTRGQQVTLRCSPKSGHDTVSWYQQALGQGPQFIFQYYEEEERQRGNFPDRFSGHQFPNYSSELNVNALLLGDSALYLCASSLWGNRVLSYEQYFGPGTRLTVT.

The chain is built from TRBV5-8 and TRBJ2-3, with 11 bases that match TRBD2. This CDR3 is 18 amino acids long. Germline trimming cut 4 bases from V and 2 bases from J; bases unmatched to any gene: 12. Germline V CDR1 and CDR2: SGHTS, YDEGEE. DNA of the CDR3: TGTGCCAGCAGCCAAAACGTCTGGACTAGCGGGTACACAGATACGCAGTATTTT. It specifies CASSQNVWTSGYTDTQYF.

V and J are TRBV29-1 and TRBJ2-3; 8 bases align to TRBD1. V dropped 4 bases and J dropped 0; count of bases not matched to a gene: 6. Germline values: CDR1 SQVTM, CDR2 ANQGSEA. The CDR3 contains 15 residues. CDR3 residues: CSVGTGSSSTDTQYF. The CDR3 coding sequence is TGCAGCGTTGGGACAGGGTCATCTAGCACAGATACGCAGTATTTT.

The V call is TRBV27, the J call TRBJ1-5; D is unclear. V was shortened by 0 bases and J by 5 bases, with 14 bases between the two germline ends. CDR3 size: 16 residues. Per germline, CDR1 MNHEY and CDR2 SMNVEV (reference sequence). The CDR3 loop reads CASSLSAARADQPQHF. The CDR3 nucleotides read TGTGCCAGCAGTTTATCGGCGGCCCGCGCAGATCAGCCCCAGCATTTT.

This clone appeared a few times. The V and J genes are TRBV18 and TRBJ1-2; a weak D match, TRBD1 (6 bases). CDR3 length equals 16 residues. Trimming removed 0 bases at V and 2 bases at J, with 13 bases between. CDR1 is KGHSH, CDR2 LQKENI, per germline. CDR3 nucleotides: TGTGCCAGCTCACCACCGCGACAGGCACCAAACTATGGCTACACCTTC. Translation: CASSPPRQAPNYGYTF.

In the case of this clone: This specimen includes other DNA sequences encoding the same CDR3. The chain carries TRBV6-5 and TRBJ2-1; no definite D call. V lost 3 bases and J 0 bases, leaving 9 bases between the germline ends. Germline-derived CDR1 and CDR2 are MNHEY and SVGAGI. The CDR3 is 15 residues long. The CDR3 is CASSYGPGSYNEQFF. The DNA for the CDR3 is TGTGCCAGCAGTTATGGCCCTGGCTCCTACAATGAGCAGTTCTTC.

In nucleotides, the CDR3 is TGTGCCTGGAGTGGACCCGGGACAAGTCATAGGGGCGAGCAGTACTTC. Residues: CAWSGPGTSHRGEQYF. V usage is TRBV30 and J usage is TRBJ2-7, with D tentatively TRBD1 (6 bases). Germline-derived CDR1 and CDR2 are GTSNPN and SVGIG (reference sequence). The CDR3 length is 16 residues. Trimming pared 1 base from V and 6 bases from J, leaving 22 bases between.

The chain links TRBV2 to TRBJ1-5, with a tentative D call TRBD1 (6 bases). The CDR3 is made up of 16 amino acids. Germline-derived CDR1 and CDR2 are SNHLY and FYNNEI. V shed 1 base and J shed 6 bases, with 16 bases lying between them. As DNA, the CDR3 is TGTGCCAGCAGTGAAGTTCCGCAGGGGAAAACTCAGCCCCAGCATTTT. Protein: CASSEVPQGKTQPQHF. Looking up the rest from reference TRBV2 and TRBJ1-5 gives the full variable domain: EPEVTQTPSHQVTQMGQEVILRCVPISNHLYFYWYRQILGQKVEFLVSFYNNEISEKSEIFDDQFSVERPDGSNFTLKIRSTKLEDSAMYFCASSEVPQGKTQPQHFGDGTRLSIL.

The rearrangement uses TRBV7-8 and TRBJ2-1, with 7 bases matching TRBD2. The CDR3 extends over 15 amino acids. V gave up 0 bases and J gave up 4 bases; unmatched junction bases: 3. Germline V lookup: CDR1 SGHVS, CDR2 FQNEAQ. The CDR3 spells CASSLAGGYYNEQFF. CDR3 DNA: TGTGCCAGCAGCTTAGCGGGGGGGTATTACAATGAGCAGTTCTTC. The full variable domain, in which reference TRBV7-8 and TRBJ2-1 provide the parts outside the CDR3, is GAGVSQSPRYKVAKRGQDVALRCDPISGHVSLFWYQQALGQGPEFLTYFQNEAQLDKSGLPSDRFFAERPEGSVSTLKIQRTQQEDSAVYLCASSLAGGYYNEQFFGPGTRLTVL.

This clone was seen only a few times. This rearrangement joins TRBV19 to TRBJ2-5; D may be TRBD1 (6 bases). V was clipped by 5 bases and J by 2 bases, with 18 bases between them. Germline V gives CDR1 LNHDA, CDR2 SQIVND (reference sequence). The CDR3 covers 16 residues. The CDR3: CASSSPFRTGQETQYF. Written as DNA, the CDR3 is TGTGCCAGTAGTTCCCCCTTCCGAACAGGGCAAGAGACCCAGTACTTC.

This chain's CDR3 is CARSLARGLGAKLFF. The CDR3 nucleotides read TGTGCCAGAAGCTTAGCTAGGGGGCTTGGGGCAAAACTGTTTTTT. The chain combines TRBV7-5 with TRBJ1-4; the table's D call, TRBD1, was not checked against the DNA. TRBV7-5 represents a pseudogene. The CDR3 is 15 residues long.

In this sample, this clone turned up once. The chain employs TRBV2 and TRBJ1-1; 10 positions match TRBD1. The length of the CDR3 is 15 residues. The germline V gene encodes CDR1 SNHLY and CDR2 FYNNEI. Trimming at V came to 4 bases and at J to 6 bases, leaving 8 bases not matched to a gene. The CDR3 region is CASSAWTGGMAEAFF. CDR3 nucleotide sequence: TGTGCCAGCAGTGCTTGGACAGGGGGTATGGCTGAAGCTTTCTTT.

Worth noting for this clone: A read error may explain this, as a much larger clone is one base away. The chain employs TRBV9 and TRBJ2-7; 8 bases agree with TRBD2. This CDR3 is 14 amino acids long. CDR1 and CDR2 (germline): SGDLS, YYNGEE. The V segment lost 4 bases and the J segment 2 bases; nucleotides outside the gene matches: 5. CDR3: CASSRTSRTYEQYF. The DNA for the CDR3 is TGTGCCAGCAGCCGGACTAGCAGGACCTACGAGCAGTACTTC.

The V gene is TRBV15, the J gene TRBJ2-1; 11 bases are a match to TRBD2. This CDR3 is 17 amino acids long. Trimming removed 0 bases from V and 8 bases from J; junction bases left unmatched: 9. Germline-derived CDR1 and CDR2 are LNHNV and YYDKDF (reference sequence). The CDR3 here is CATSRDLLLAGVYEQFF. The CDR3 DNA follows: TGTGCCACCAGCAGAGATCTATTACTAGCGGGAGTATATGAGCAGTTCTTC.

The CDR3 protein is CASYRLNQPQHF. Here the CDR3 DNA reads TGTGCCAGCTACCGACTCAATCAGCCCCAGCATTTT. This rearrangement joins TRBV19 to TRBJ1-5; no definite D call. The CDR3 consists of 12 residues. Germline V gene lookup returns CDR1 LNHDA and CDR2 SQIVND (reference sequence). Trimming pared 9 bases from V and 3 bases from J, leaving 9 bases between.